The sequence of this T cell receptor (beta chain) was determined in a study of CD8 T cells in Susac syndrome. Germline CDR1 reads GTSNPN; CDR2 reads SVGIG (reference sequence). There are 13 residues in the CDR3. V lost 8 bases to trimming and J lost 0 bases, with 14 bases between them. Reverse transcription used roughly 0.45 to 1 ug RNA and random hexamers. TCR beta CDR3 was amplified by immunoSEQ multiplex PCR. This amplification extended across 54 Vbeta and 13 Jbeta segments. Each CDR3 protein gets one entry after TCRdb re-called the immunoSEQ multiplex PCR reads with MiXCR. The repertoire holds fewer than 350,000 distinct CDR3 sequences, with roughly 85% as singletons. The table lists this clonotype with a count of one. Sequencing of TCR beta was performed on blood CD8+ and CD4+ T cells. The multiple sclerosis control cohort comprised treatment-naive individuals presenting with stable or active relapsing-remitting disease. Negative isolation yielded CD8+ and CD4+ T cells; FACS enriched TEMRA cells.

The V and J genes are TRBV30 and TRBJ2-7; either TRBD1 or TRBD2 may fit D (6 bases each). This receptor was identified in a human donor with multiple sclerosis. Sample: CD8+ T cells from PBMCs. The CDR3 loop reads CAGFGGPSYEQYF. Written as DNA, the CDR3 is TGTGCCGGTTTTGGGGGGCCCTCCTACGAGCAGTACTTC.